Listed below are T cell receptor beta chains from one sample, sequenced in a study of T-cell reconstitution after alpha-beta-depleted transplantation in children. TCRdb re-called the PCR reads with MiXCR, one entry per CDR3 protein. This sample has some 110,000 distinct CDR3 sequences, with 9% to 12% found just once. The sample here was PBMCs, taken before TCRalphabeta/CD19-depleted stem cell transplant. These receptors were taken from a boy younger than 10 with acute lymphoblastic leukemia, due to receive a stem cell transplant. Both conserved end residues are part of each CDR3. The D gene is left open where the match is weak. Size values are once, few and many counts, or a class for expanded clones, and some rows have none.

J,D,V,size,CDR3,DNA
TRBJ2-3,TRBD2,TRBV5-1,-,CASSSGLAGRGTDTQYF,TGCGCCAGCAGCTCGGGACTAGCGGGAAGGGGGACAGATACGCAGTATTTT
TRBJ2-2,TRBD2,TRBV2,-,CASTGLAGVRGGELFF,TGTGCCAGCACCGGACTAGCGGGAGTAAGGGGCGGGGAGCTGTTTTTT
TRBJ1-1,-,TRBV5-1,-,CASSLAKGENTEAFF,TGCGCCAGCAGCTTGGCCAAGGGCGAGAACACTGAAGCTTTCTTT
TRBJ2-3,-,TRBV5-1,few,CASSPPIGPADTQYF,TGCGCCAGCAGCCCCCCGATTGGCCCCGCAGATACGCAGTATTTT
TRBJ2-2,TRBD1,TRBV6-1,-,CASRRQGPEFALGGELFF,TGTGCCAGCAGGCGACAGGGCCCAGAGTTCGCGCTGGGCGGGGAGCTGTTTTTT
TRBJ1-1,TRBD1,TRBV27,-,CASSLEGQGFTEAFF,TGTGCCAGCAGTTTGGAGGGACAGGGCTTTACTGAAGCTTTCTTT
TRBJ2-7,-,TRBV10-3,many,CAISRDSYEQYF,TGTGCCATCAGCCGAGACTCCTACGAGCAGTACTTC
TRBJ1-2,-,TRBV7-9,few,CASSLADYGYTF,TGTGCCAGCAGCTTAGCTGACTATGGCTACACCTTC
TRBJ2-1,-,TRBV7-9,-,CASRGLVDPYNEQFF,TGTGCCAGCAGAGGCCTGGTAGACCCATACAATGAGCAGTTCTTC
TRBJ2-7,-,TRBV11-2,-,CASSGWDYEQYF,TGTGCCAGCAGCGGATGGGACTACGAGCAGTACTTC
TRBJ2-1,TRBD1,TRBV4-2,once,CATSSPDRPNEQFF,TGTGCCACCAGCAGCCCGGACAGGCCAAATGAGCAGTTCTTC
TRBJ2-3,-,TRBV20-1,many,CSATYRVHTDTQYF,TGCAGTGCGACTTACCGGGTCCACACAGATACGCAGTATTTT
TRBJ2-7,TRBD1,TRBV5-1,few,CASSPRDRGYEQYF,TGCGCCAGCAGCCCCCGGGACAGGGGCTACGAGCAGTACTTC
TRBJ1-1,-,TRBV6-1,-,CASSEAAARPVGTEAFF,TGTGCCAGCAGTGAAGCGGCGGCCAGGCCTGTTGGTACTGAAGCTTTCTTT
TRBJ1-2,-,TRBV20-1,-,CSAKDGYTF,TGCAGTGCTAAAGACGGCTACACCTTC
TRBJ2-1,-,TRBV20-1,-,CSAPLGLSIDNEQFF,TGCAGTGCTCCACTGGGACTCTCGATCGACAATGAGCAGTTCTTC
TRBJ2-1,TRBD2,TRBV6-5,many,CASSSMGKRTSGRLDEQFF,TGTGCCAGCAGTTCAATGGGTAAAAGGACTAGCGGGAGGTTGGATGAGCAGTTCTTC
TRBJ2-7,-,TRBV3-1,few,CASSQTGRPGYEQYF,TGTGCCAGCAGCCAAACGGGACGGCCAGGGTACGAGCAGTACTTC
TRBJ2-7,TRBD2,TRBV20-1,few,CSATSGRRLYEQYF,TGCAGTGCCACTAGCGGAAGGAGGCTATACGAGCAGTACTTC
TRBJ1-1,-,TRBV29-1,few,CSVGARGIGGNTEAFF,TGCAGCGTTGGGGCAAGGGGAATAGGTGGGAACACTGAAGCTTTCTTT
TRBJ2-7,-,TRBV7-9,few,CASSPSPPSFEQYF,TGTGCCAGCAGCCCTAGCCCACCTAGCTTCGAGCAGTACTTC
TRBJ1-1,TRBD1,TRBV28,-,CASSSLRGRVTEAFF,TGTGCCAGCAGTTCCCTCAGGGGGCGGGTCACTGAAGCTTTCTTT
TRBJ2-5,-,TRBV28,-,CASSTEKLPMAQYF,TGTGCCAGTTCGACAGAGAAACTACCTATGGCCCAGTACTTC
TRBJ2-1,-,TRBV29-1,few,CSVPTRGNEQFF,TGCAGCGTTCCGACCAGGGGCAATGAGCAGTTCTTC
TRBJ2-1,-,TRBV19,few,CASSMGTSEGNEQFF,TGTGCCAGTAGTATGGGGACGTCTGAAGGGAATGAGCAGTTCTTC
TRBJ2-1,-,TRBV19,-,CATRTLTEQFF,TGTGCCACCCGAACCCTTACTGAGCAGTTCTTC
TRBJ1-1,TRBD1,TRBV29-1,few,CSVVTGGGTEAFF,TGCAGCGTGGTCACAGGGGGCGGAACTGAAGCTTTCTTT
TRBJ1-2,-,TRBV7-2,many,CASSLSTGPYGYTF,TGTGCCAGCAGCCTGAGTACAGGGCCCTATGGCTACACCTTC
TRBJ1-5,-,TRBV5-6,many,CASSWGRGPQHF,TGTGCCAGCAGCTGGGGGCGAGGTCCCCAGCATTTT
TRBJ2-5,-,TRBV7-2,many,CASSHWSYLETQYF,TGTGCCAGCAGCCACTGGTCGTATTTGGAGACCCAGTACTTC
TRBJ2-7,-,TRBV5-5,-,CASSARDVTYEQYF,TGTGCCAGCAGCGCCAGGGACGTGACCTACGAGCAGTACTTC
TRBJ2-2,-,TRBV5-1,-,CASSLVSSSEYTVELFF,TGCGCCAGCAGCTTGGTGTCCTCTAGCGAGTACACCGTGGAGCTGTTTTTT
TRBJ2-7,-,TRBV20-1,-,CSARDPPPKYEQYF,TGCAGTGCTAGAGATCCCCCCCCCAAATACGAGCAGTACTTC
TRBJ2-5,-,TRBV7-2,many,CASSRRGETQYF,TGTGCCAGCAGCCGAAGGGGGGAGACCCAGTACTTC
TRBJ2-5,-,TRBV5-1,-,CASSQDGEETQYF,TGCGCCAGCAGCCAGGATGGGGAAGAGACCCAGTACTTC
TRBJ2-3,-,TRBV12-3/TRBV12-4,many,CASSRDPSPDTQYF,TGTGCCAGCAGTAGGGACCCCTCACCGGATACGCAGTATTTT
TRBJ1-1,-,TRBV2,many,CASRAGGGAGLNTEAFF,TGTGCCAGCAGGGCCGGGGGAGGCGCTGGCTTGAACACTGAAGCTTTCTTT
TRBJ2-1,-,TRBV12-3/TRBV12-4,-,CASTDIREYNEQFF,TGTGCCAGCACCGATATTAGGGAATACAATGAGCAGTTCTTC
TRBJ2-7,-,TRBV5-1,many,CASSLGTSWEQYF,TGCGCCAGCAGCTTGGGGACCTCCTGGGAGCAGTACTTC